The text below deals with one T cell receptor beta chain. Its antigen is unknown. This sample's treatment: roughly 20 received Ad26.COV2.S at low or high dose, single or two shots; five or six received placebo; per-sample allocation not given. After the first vaccine or placebo injection, samples were drawn on day 63. The data were taken from a study of Ad26.COV2.S vaccination and SARS-CoV-2 variants. For the study at large: This donor came from the COV1001 trial of Ad26.COV2.S. Study results and limitations: It was found that vaccine and placebo recipients had similar non-spike TCR breadth.

Using immunoSEQ multiplex PCR, the repertoire was profiled, and TCRdb retains in-frame clones only, with some absent. Of approximately 400,000 clones in the sample, about 83% were seen once. The CDR3 covers 15 residues. In germline, CDR1 is SNHLY, CDR2 FYNNEI. Trimming removed 3 bases from V and 0 bases from J, with 9 bases in between. Sequencing was performed on peripheral blood, taken in a trial of Ad26.COV2.S vaccine versus placebo. The clonotype originates from a person aged 18-60 years who received the Ad26.COV2.S COVID-19 vaccine or a placebo. The chain has TRBV2 and TRBJ1-3; no clear D. CDR3 loop: CASSDQRFSGNTIYF. CDR3 nucleotides: TGTGCCAGCAGTGATCAGCGCTTCTCTGGAAACACCATATATTTT.